This is a list of T cell receptor beta chains from one sample in a study of T cell responses to AZD1222 COVID-19 vaccine. Sequencing used immunoSEQ multiplex PCR; TCRdb keeps in-frame clones, though not all of them. The table has 55,000 to 90,000 clones, 82% seen once; the top ten hold roughly 5%. The starting material was peripheral blood, obtained on day 0 of AZD1222 vaccination. The receptors come from an adult in good health. The CDR3 runs from the conserved cysteine through the conserved F or W. Each record gives: J gene, clone size, V gene, D gene, CDR3 DNA, CDR3 protein. A D gene is named only where the DNA matches it firmly. Expanded clones are given a class, and other clones once, few, many or no size at all.

J: TRBJ2-1; size: NA; V: TRBV19; D: NA; DNA: TGTGCCAGTAGTGTCGACCAGTACTCCTACAATGAGCAGTTCTTC; CDR3: CASSVDQYSYNEQFF
J: TRBJ1-5; size: NA; V: TRBV5-6; D: NA; DNA: TGTGCCAGCAGCGGGGGTTACAATCAGCCCCAGCATTTT; CDR3: CASSGGYNQPQHF
J: TRBJ2-1; size: NA; V: TRBV11-3; D: TRBD2; DNA: TGTGCCAGCAGCTCCGTCGGGGGGGCTCTCTACAATGAGCAGTTCTTC; CDR3: CASSSVGGALYNEQFF
J: TRBJ1-1; size: NA; V: TRBV5-8; D: NA; DNA: TGTGCCAGCACCCCCCACTTCGGGGCTTTCTTT; CDR3: CASTPHFGAFF
J: TRBJ1-3; size: NA; V: TRBV18; D: TRBD1; DNA: TGTGCCAGCTCACTCGACAGGGCCCAAGGAAACACCATATATTTT; CDR3: CASSLDRAQGNTIYF
J: TRBJ2-1; size: NA; V: TRBV7-2; D: TRBD1; DNA: TGTGCCAGCAGAAGAGACAGGGGTCGCAATGAGCAGTTCTTC; CDR3: CASRRDRGRNEQFF
J: TRBJ1-6; size: NA; V: TRBV19; D: NA; DNA: TGTGCCAGTATTAAAGGGAGCGATGCTCTTAATTCACCCCTCCACTTT; CDR3: CASIKGSDALNSPLHF
J: TRBJ2-5; size: NA; V: TRBV5-5; D: TRBD1; DNA: TGTGCCAGCAGCTTGGTAGGGGGCGGGGAGACCCAGTACTTC; CDR3: CASSLVGGGETQYF
J: TRBJ2-1; size: NA; V: TRBV29-1; D: TRBD2; DNA: TGCAGCGTTGTGCGGGGGGGGTACAATGAGCAGTTCTTC; CDR3: CSVVRGGYNEQFF
J: TRBJ2-5; size: once; V: TRBV29-1; D: NA; DNA: TGCAGCGTTGAAGAGATACAAGAGACCCAGTACTTC; CDR3: CSVEEIQETQYF
J: TRBJ1-6; size: few; V: TRBV9; D: TRBD1; DNA: TGTGCCAGCAGCGCCCGGGACAGGACTTCACCCCTCCACTTT; CDR3: CASSARDRTSPLHF
J: TRBJ1-1; size: NA; V: TRBV6-2/TRBV6-3; D: TRBD1; DNA: TGTGCCAGCAGTTTCTCATATACGGACAGGGGGAACACTGAAGCTTTCTTT; CDR3: CASSFSYTDRGNTEAFF
J: TRBJ2-5; size: NA; V: TRBV7-9; D: NA; DNA: TGTGCCAGCAGCTTAAAAGAGACCCAGTACTTC; CDR3: CASSLKETQYF
J: TRBJ2-3; size: NA; V: TRBV24-1; D: TRBD2; DNA: TGTGCCACCAGTGATACTTCAGCGGGAACAGATACGCAGTATTTT; CDR3: CATSDTSAGTDTQYF
J: TRBJ1-6; size: NA; V: TRBV7-9; D: NA; DNA: TGTGCCAGCAGCTTTGGCACGAGTGGGTCACCCCTCCACTTT; CDR3: CASSFGTSGSPLHF
J: TRBJ2-2; size: NA; V: TRBV27; D: TRBD2; DNA: TGTGCCAGCAGTCCTAGCGGGGGGCCCCTTGAGCTGTTTTTT; CDR3: CASSPSGGPLELFF
J: TRBJ1-2; size: NA; V: TRBV10-2; D: NA; DNA: TGCGCCACCGAGGAACAGGGATACTACACCTTC; CDR3: CATEEQGYYTF
J: TRBJ1-5; size: NA; V: TRBV10-3; D: NA; DNA: TGTGCCATCAGCGACAGCTTCAATCAGCCCCAGCATTTT; CDR3: CAISDSFNQPQHF
J: TRBJ2-7; size: few; V: TRBV12-3/TRBV12-4; D: NA; DNA: TGTGCCAGCAGCCGGACGGAGTTCTACGAGCAGTACTTC; CDR3: CASSRTEFYEQYF
J: TRBJ1-1; size: NA; V: TRBV12-3/TRBV12-4; D: NA; DNA: TGTGCCAGCAGTTTATTCCCCCTGGCTTTCTTT; CDR3: CASSLFPLAFF
J: TRBJ2-4; size: NA; V: TRBV29-1; D: TRBD2; DNA: TGCAGCGTGGTAACGGGGGGGCCGAGAAAAAACATTCAGTACTTC; CDR3: CSVVTGGPRKNIQYF
J: TRBJ2-7; size: once; V: TRBV5-6; D: NA; DNA: TGTGCCAGCAGCCCAGTTTCCGGGGCTTCCTACGAGCAGTACTTC; CDR3: CASSPVSGASYEQYF
J: TRBJ1-1; size: NA; V: TRBV3-1/TRBV3-2; D: NA; DNA: TGTGCCAGCAGCCAAGCCCCTCGGGGGCGACTGAACACTGAAGCTTTCTTT; CDR3: CASSQAPRGRLNTEAFF
J: TRBJ1-2; size: NA; V: TRBV5-5; D: TRBD1; DNA: TGTGCCAGCAGCTCCGGGACAGGGTTTTCGTATGGCTACACCTTC; CDR3: CASSSGTGFSYGYTF
J: TRBJ2-7; size: NA; V: TRBV6-6; D: TRBD1; DNA: TGTGCCAGCAGTTCATCGACAGGGTCCTACGAGCAGTACTTC; CDR3: CASSSSTGSYEQYF
J: TRBJ1-1; size: NA; V: TRBV27; D: NA; DNA: TGTGCCAGCCGACAGTACGGTGTCGTATCCCTGGGGAACACTGAAGCTTTCTTT; CDR3: CASRQYGVVSLGNTEAFF
J: TRBJ1-2; size: NA; V: TRBV18; D: TRBD1; DNA: TGTGCCAGCTCACCAACGATGACAGGGGATTTTGGCTACACCTTC; CDR3: CASSPTMTGDFGYTF
J: TRBJ1-5; size: few; V: TRBV19; D: NA; DNA: TGTGCCAGTACCCCTGGCCGGGGGCGGGTGAATCAGCCCCAGCATTTT; CDR3: CASTPGRGRVNQPQHF
J: TRBJ2-1; size: NA; V: TRBV5-1; D: NA; DNA: TGCGCCAGCAGCCATGAGCAGTTCTTC; CDR3: CASSHEQFF
J: TRBJ2-1; size: NA; V: TRBV6-2/TRBV6-3; D: NA; DNA: TGTGCCAGCAGTTACTCGCCCGGGGGCAATGAGCAGTTCTTC; CDR3: CASSYSPGGNEQFF
J: TRBJ1-1; size: NA; V: TRBV18; D: TRBD1; DNA: TGTGCCAGCTCACCCCGACAGGGGGCCGGATTGGACACTGAAGCTTTCTTT; CDR3: CASSPRQGAGLDTEAFF